The rows below give T cell receptor beta chains drawn from one sample of a study of shared clonotypes between healthy human individuals. The data were produced by immunoSEQ multiplex PCR, yet TCRdb's version contains in-frame clones alone and is incomplete. The repertoire has about 490,000 clones, more than 65% of them found once; the top ten carry about an eighth. Sequenced sample: PBMCs. These receptors were taken from a woman aged 40 to 50 in good health. Some clones in this sample may be carry-over from other donors' samples. CDR3s include the opening cysteine and the closing phenylalanine or tryptophan. The D gene is left open where the match is weak. Size tells how often a clone was seen (once, few, many) or the class of an expanded clone, and some rows leave it out.

j_call v_call d_call clone_size cdr3_nt cdr3_aa
TRBJ2-1 TRBV6-5 TRBD2 once TGTGCCAGCAGTTTCCTAGCGGGACCCAATGAGCAGTTCTTC CASSFLAGPNEQFF
TRBJ2-1 TRBV11-2 NA NA TGTGCCAGCAGCTTAACTAGCTTCGAGGGTGAGCAGTTCTTC CASSLTSFEGEQFF
TRBJ2-1 TRBV7-2 NA NA TGTGCCAGCAGCCCACCCCGTCCGGCTGAGCAGTTCTTC CASSPPRPAEQFF
TRBJ2-3 TRBV27 NA few TGTGCCAGCAGTTCCTCTAGGCGCGGAGATACGCAGTATTTT CASSSSRRGDTQYF
TRBJ1-1 TRBV30 NA NA TGTGCCTGGAGGGCGGGGTGGGGAGCTTTCTTT CAWRAGWGAFF
TRBJ2-6 TRBV29-1 TRBD1 NA TGCAGCGTTGTCCCCGGACAGGGGTCTTCTGGGGCCAACGTCCTGACTTTC CSVVPGQGSSGANVLTF
TRBJ2-7 TRBV29-1 TRBD1 many TGCAGCGTTACGCCAATACAGGGGGCGCTTGACGAGCAGTACTTC CSVTPIQGALDEQYF
TRBJ2-7 TRBV6-1 NA NA TGTGCCAGCAGTGAAGCCCCGGGCCTCGGCGAGCAGTACTTC CASSEAPGLGEQYF
TRBJ1-1 TRBV5-4 TRBD1 NA TGTGCCAGCAGCTTGAGTCCGGACAGGGTGGACGCTGAAGCTTTCTTT CASSLSPDRVDAEAFF
TRBJ2-5 TRBV27 TRBD1 NA TGTGCCAGCAGTTTATCGGGACAGTGGGGTCAAGAGACCCAGTACTTC CASSLSGQWGQETQYF
TRBJ2-2 TRBV11-2 NA NA TGTGCCAGCAGCCCAGAATTGGTCCTAACTCACACCGGGGAGCTGTTTTTT CASSPELVLTHTGELFF
TRBJ2-7 TRBV18 NA NA TGTGCCAGCTCAGAAGGGACGAGAAGAACCTACGAGCAGTACTTC CASSEGTRRTYEQYF
TRBJ2-1 TRBV7-9 NA NA TGTGCCAGCATCCACAATGAGCAGTTCTTC CASIHNEQFF
TRBJ2-7 TRBV19 TRBD2 NA TGTGCCAGTAGTCTATCCGGGACTAGCGACTACGAGCAGTACTTC CASSLSGTSDYEQYF
TRBJ2-7 TRBV9 NA NA TGTGCCAGCAGCCGAGGGCGCGAGCAGTACTTC CASSRGREQYF
TRBJ2-7 TRBV6-6 TRBD1 NA TGTGCCAGCAGTTACTCTCGACAGGGGGCGGGCTACGAGCAGTACTTC CASSYSRQGAGYEQYF
TRBJ1-5 TRBV18 NA once TGTGCCAGCTCACCAGGGATCAATCAGCCCCAGCATTTT CASSPGINQPQHF
TRBJ2-2 TRBV7-2 TRBD2 few TGTGCCAGCAGCCCGGGACTAGCGGGCACCGGGGAGCTGTTTTTT CASSPGLAGTGELFF
TRBJ2-4 TRBV25-1 NA NA TGTGCCAGCAGTGATGGCATTTTAGCCAAAAACATTCAGTACTTC CASSDGILAKNIQYF
TRBJ2-2 TRBV5-1 TRBD1 NA TGCGCCAGCAGCCCGGACAGGGAGGCCGGGGAGCTGTTTTTT CASSPDREAGELFF
TRBJ1-4 TRBV5-1 TRBD1 NA TGCGCCAGCAGCTTGGACGGACAGGGGGCGGGTTGGTATGGTGAAAAACTGTTTTTT CASSLDGQGAGWYGEKLFF
TRBJ2-7 TRBV5-1 TRBD2 NA TGCGCCAGCAGCCTCCTCGTATGGCGGGAGGGCCTAAGGTTGATTCCCTACGAGCAGTACTTC CASSLLVWREGLRLIPYEQYF
TRBJ2-1 TRBV4-2 TRBD2 NA TGTGCCAGCAGCCAAGGGAGTAGCGGGATCGATGAGCAGTTCTTC CASSQGSSGIDEQFF
TRBJ1-2 TRBV5-8 NA NA TGTGCCAGCAGCTTTTGGAGTAGGGGCTACACCTTC CASSFWSRGYTF
TRBJ2-4 TRBV7-8 TRBD1 once TGTGCCAGCAGCTTATCTGCAGGGGGCGCAACCAAAAACATTCAGTACTTC CASSLSAGGATKNIQYF
TRBJ2-7 TRBV11-1 NA NA TGTGCCAGCAACCCAAGCGGTCCCAAGGACGAGCAGTACTTC CASNPSGPKDEQYF
TRBJ2-5 TRBV27 TRBD2 once TGTGCCAGCAGTTTCTGGTCGGCGGGAGCCACAGAGACCCAGTACTTC CASSFWSAGATETQYF
TRBJ2-3 TRBV11-1 TRBD2 NA TGTGCCAGCAGCTTTTGGGGGGGTTCTCCAGATACGCAGTATTTT CASSFWGGSPDTQYF
TRBJ2-5 TRBV28 NA NA TGTGCCAGCAGTTTAGACGGGACAAAGGAGACCCAGTACTTC CASSLDGTKETQYF
TRBJ2-7 TRBV7-9 TRBD2 once TGTGCCAGCAGCATTAGCGGGAGGGCCGGAGAGCAGTACTTC CASSISGRAGEQYF
TRBJ2-1 TRBV6-4 NA NA TGTGCCAGCAGTGAAAACGGGGACTCCTACAATGAGCAGTTCTTC CASSENGDSYNEQFF
TRBJ1-1 TRBV7-3 NA NA TGTGCCAGCAGCCCGTACAGGGCCGGTATGAACACTGAAGCTTTCTTT CASSPYRAGMNTEAFF
TRBJ1-1 TRBV6-5 NA NA TGTGCCAGCAGTTTCCAATCTCCGGGACTCCGAACTGAAGCTTTCTTT CASSFQSPGLRTEAFF
TRBJ2-7 TRBV4-1 NA few TGCGCCAGCAGCCCCCCGGTCTGGTTTGGCTACGAGCAGTACTTC CASSPPVWFGYEQYF
TRBJ2-7 TRBV6-1 TRBD1 NA TGTGCCAGCAGTGAACAGTGGGACAGGGGGAGGCAGTACTTC CASSEQWDRGRQYF
TRBJ2-7 TRBV10-3 TRBD2 NA TGTGCCATCCGAGGGAGCGGGGGGACCTACGAGCAGTACTTC CAIRGSGGTYEQYF
TRBJ2-3 TRBV13 NA NA TGTGCCAGCAGCTGGCACGTGGGGAGTGGGAGCACAGATACGCAGTATTTT CASSWHVGSGSTDTQYF
TRBJ1-1 TRBV18 NA NA TGTGCCAGCTCACCACAGTTCGCAGCGAACACTGAAGCTTTCTTT CASSPQFAANTEAFF
TRBJ1-3 TRBV9 NA NA TGTGCCAGCAGCGCGTTTCCCCGCGGAGCTGGAAACACCATATATTTT CASSAFPRGAGNTIYF
TRBJ1-2 TRBV5-1 NA once TGCGCCAGCAGCCCCACAGGCTGGGCATTTGGCTACACCTTC CASSPTGWAFGYTF
TRBJ2-6 TRBV5-4 NA few TGTGCCAGCAGCTTGTGGAGCTCTGGGGCCAACGTCCTGACTTTC CASSLWSSGANVLTF
TRBJ1-2 TRBV7-3 NA NA TGTGCCAGCAGCCTCCACCCCGACAGGCCCTATGGCTACACCTTC CASSLHPDRPYGYTF
TRBJ2-2 TRBV30 TRBD2 NA TGTGCCTGGGAGGGAGGTCTAGCGGGAACCGGGGAGCTGTTTTTT CAWEGGLAGTGELFF
TRBJ1-2 TRBV15 NA NA TGTGCCACCAGCATCGGCACAAACTATGGCTACACCTTC CATSIGTNYGYTF
TRBJ1-2 TRBV25-1 NA NA TGTGCCAGCAGTGGACCTAGGACAGACTATGGCTACACCTTC CASSGPRTDYGYTF